The present T cell receptor beta chain was sequenced within a study of shared T cell receptors in the human thymus (dated by TCRdb to the early 2020s). At the level of the whole study: The study investigated the way shared, self-reactive T-cell receptor alpha chains are produced in the human thymus.

To note about this clone: The antigen this receptor binds is unknown. Qualities for individual bases were not recorded, and no much larger clone is one base off.

Libraries were constructed by the immunoSEQ multiplex PCR assay. This immuneACCESS table, as held by TCRdb, lists in-frame sequences with V and J called but not all clones. Of the missing ones, under half trace to an unresolved V gene in checked studies; the others have no known cause. This sample gives 700,000 to 750,000 clones in total; 75% to 90% of them show up just once. 0.0095% to 0.011% of the sample is in the top ten clones. From the cysteine up to the phenylalanine, the CDR3 has a length of 18 residues. The read is trimmed to its CDR3 DNA, 54 bases read in frame from base 1. Per the germline V gene, SGHRS is the CDR1 and YFSETQ is the CDR2. The junction shows trimming of 3 bases on V and 2 bases on J, and the gene matches do not reach 8 bases of it. These data were also filed under a second study, of human thymus T cells. The other study reports the following: Donors were immunologically healthy infants undergoing open corrective cardiac surgery for congenital heart defects in Finland. Thymus tissue was collected as surgical resects that were removed during corrective cardiac surgery. Biased V and J gene segment usage appeared to be present in both thymic and peripheral blood repertoires. The related research found that thymic TCR repertoires overlapped highly between unrelated individuals. The study characterized TCR alpha and beta repertoires from fewer than 10 infant thymus samples and a few related peripheral blood samples. Donor ages ranged from roughly 6 to 250 days, and the cohort comprised six male and a couple of female infants. After being mechanically released from the tissue, thymocytes were kept at -70 degrees C in pellets of roughly 10-30 million cells. A QIAsymphony instrument was used to extract genomic DNA from frozen cell pellets. The immunoSEQ multiplex PCR assay was used to amplify the TCRB and TCRAD loci from a standardized quantity of quality-controlled genomic DNA. The amplicons covered the V(D)J region and were long enough to include the CDR3 and to identify the V and J genes. Amplicon sequencing was performed on an Illumina platform through the commercial immunoSEQ service. Primer bias and sequencing errors were corrected as previously described, and TCRAD and TCRB definitions were based on the IMGT database. immunoSEQ Analyzer 3.0 and VDJTools were used for repertoire analysis, which covered basic statistics, V/J segment usage, diversity estimates, rarefaction and pairwise overlap. Diversity was estimated using the Chao1, ChaoE, Efron-Thisted, Shannon and inverse Simpson indices, and was also estimated on datasets down-sampled to the size of the smallest sample. Repertoire overlap was determined by strict matching of CDR3 nucleotide sequence, V gene and J gene, and Jaccard-based multidimensional scaling clustering was applied. On average, thymus samples gave 650,000 to 1,000,000 unique TCRB clonotypes, whereas blood samples gave roughly 80,000.

This clonotype was sampled from a girl less than two years old with a congenital heart defect. Donor details come from another sample of the same person, matched by shared clones. The rearranged chain carries TRBV5-1 and TRBJ2-2; 12 nucleotides in the junction match TRBD1. Sample: thymocytes. CDR3 reads: CASSSQPGQGANTGELFF. The DNA is as follows: TGCGCCAGCAGCTCGCAACCGGGACAGGGGGCTAACACCGGGGAGCTGTTTTTT.